This T cell receptor (beta chain) is from a study of identical twins. Study-wide findings and caveats: Excess twin sharing in beta out-of-frame sequences was weaker. Interpretation of the results relied on cross-sectional statistical analysis and not on following the same donors.

Each cDNA held unique molecular identifiers, and template switching gave it a universal primer site. TCRdb analysed the 5' RACE reads with MiXCR anew, one entry per CDR3 protein. The sample records roughly 630,000 distinct CDR3 sequences, around 7.4% being singletons. On this clonotype itself: Antigen specificity is unknown. One junction end does not reproduce the germline sequence, and a read error may be involved.

These data also formed part of another study, on yellow fever vaccine responses in identical twins. That paper notes: As reported, the vaccine T cell response of twins seemed partly convergent and partly personalized.

The sample comprised PBMCs. The receptor's source is a woman under 30 in good health.

The chain's CDR3 is CASSSGLGVTF. The DNA of the CDR3 is TGTGCCAGCAGCAGCGGACTGGGGGTGACATTC. J is TRBJ2-5 and V is TRBV11-2; D might be TRBD1 or TRBD2, each matching 5 bases. The CDR3 totals 11 residues. In germline, CDR1 is SGHAT, CDR2 FQNNGV. The full variable domain, rest sourced from reference TRBV11-2 and TRBJ2-5, is EAGVAQSPRYKIIEKRQSVAFWCNPISGHATLYWYQQILGQGPKLLIQFQNNGVVDDSQLPKDRFSAERLKGVDSTLKIQPAKLEDSAVYLCASSSGLGVTFGPGTRLLVL.